These T cell receptor beta chains were read from a single sample in a study of T cells in Graves' hyperthyroidism and ophthalmopathy. In TCRdb, the multiplex PCR reads were re-called with MiXCR into one record per CDR3 protein. Here the sample spans 350,000 to 450,000 distinct CDR3 sequences, over 12% being singletons. The material sequenced was blood. These receptors were collected from a man over 45 with Graves' ophthalmopathy. CDR3s include the opening cysteine and the closing phenylalanine or tryptophan. The D gene is left open where the match is weak. The size field is filled for only some rows; it gives once, few, many or a size class.

D gene: TRBD2
clone size: -
V gene: TRBV5-1
CDR3 protein: CASSYVAGPSTDTQYF

D gene: -
clone size: many
V gene: TRBV12-3/TRBV12-4
CDR3 protein: CASSSRQGTQYF

D gene: TRBD1
clone size: many
V gene: TRBV28
CDR3 protein: CASSDRGLYEQYF

D gene: -
clone size: many
V gene: TRBV11-3
CDR3 protein: CASSSGQMGAETQYF

D gene: TRBD2
clone size: many
V gene: TRBV28
CDR3 protein: CASRPGSGRASGSLAETQYF

D gene: TRBD2
clone size: few
V gene: TRBV20-1
CDR3 protein: CSASSTSGTIGELFF

D gene: -
clone size: few
V gene: TRBV20-1
CDR3 protein: CSAYRALRVGNYEQYF

D gene: -
clone size: many
V gene: TRBV5-1
CDR3 protein: CASSLEGSGYTF

D gene: -
clone size: many
V gene: TRBV20-1
CDR3 protein: CSAVRGLMGGETQYF

D gene: TRBD1
clone size: -
V gene: TRBV6-1
CDR3 protein: CASSALFGTGGNNSPLHF

D gene: -
clone size: many
V gene: TRBV3-1
CDR3 protein: CASSRGGGYEQYF

D gene: -
clone size: many
V gene: TRBV20-1
CDR3 protein: CSARDTGGNTEAFF

D gene: -
clone size: -
V gene: TRBV7-9
CDR3 protein: CASRDGAGELFF

D gene: -
clone size: -
V gene: TRBV9
CDR3 protein: CASSPREWTEAFF

D gene: -
clone size: many
V gene: TRBV7-6
CDR3 protein: CASSRDIPGQFYEQYF

D gene: TRBD1
clone size: many
V gene: TRBV28
CDR3 protein: CASRTAGTGYSEQYF

D gene: TRBD2
clone size: -
V gene: TRBV5-1
CDR3 protein: CASSKQTSGLTPGELFF

D gene: TRBD2
clone size: many
V gene: TRBV20-1
CDR3 protein: CSALGTSGRASEQYF

D gene: -
clone size: -
V gene: TRBV6-1
CDR3 protein: CASSPQGRSSYEQYF

D gene: TRBD2
clone size: -
V gene: TRBV12-3/TRBV12-4
CDR3 protein: CASSSGLADLTDTQYF

D gene: TRBD1
clone size: few
V gene: TRBV6-1
CDR3 protein: CASMRGQNYGYTF

D gene: -
clone size: -
V gene: TRBV27
CDR3 protein: CASSLGGVGYGYTF

D gene: -
clone size: -
V gene: TRBV29-1
CDR3 protein: CSVDSGAEETQYF

D gene: -
clone size: few
V gene: TRBV6-1
CDR3 protein: CASKGAVGPEAFF

D gene: -
clone size: few
V gene: TRBV6-9
CDR3 protein: CASSYGAMSYNEQFF

D gene: -
clone size: many
V gene: TRBV6-1
CDR3 protein: CASSAGWKSQHF

D gene: TRBD2
clone size: -
V gene: TRBV20-1
CDR3 protein: CSARAPRGLAGGPSTDTQYF

D gene: TRBD2
clone size: few
V gene: TRBV20-1
CDR3 protein: CSASTLGLAGGGQFF

D gene: TRBD2
clone size: many
V gene: TRBV2
CDR3 protein: CASLTVGTSGTDTQYF

D gene: -
clone size: -
V gene: TRBV20-1
CDR3 protein: CSAQYRGFYEQYF

D gene: TRBD2
clone size: many
V gene: TRBV2
CDR3 protein: CASSGLAGARDTQYF

D gene: -
clone size: many
V gene: TRBV6-5
CDR3 protein: CASSYSQGSYNEQFF

D gene: -
clone size: -
V gene: TRBV9
CDR3 protein: CASSAKGADNEQFF

D gene: TRBD2
clone size: many
V gene: TRBV7-9
CDR3 protein: CASSRGLAGGFDEQYF

D gene: TRBD2
clone size: many
V gene: TRBV29-1
CDR3 protein: CSVKRWGLAPSSYNEQFF

D gene: -
clone size: -
V gene: TRBV6-2/TRBV6-3
CDR3 protein: CASRSDIHNEQFF

D gene: -
clone size: many
V gene: TRBV27
CDR3 protein: CASSARSVSTDTQYF

D gene: TRBD2
clone size: many
V gene: TRBV2
CDR3 protein: CASRSFPGTSVRETQYF

D gene: -
clone size: few
V gene: TRBV6-1
CDR3 protein: CASSEDRWGHF

D gene: -
clone size: -
V gene: TRBV20-1
CDR3 protein: CSATSQKSNQPQHF

D gene: -
clone size: -
V gene: TRBV18
CDR3 protein: CASSSDRRNSPLHF

D gene: -
clone size: many
V gene: TRBV11-1
CDR3 protein: CASSLMAGDDNEQFF

D gene: -
clone size: few
V gene: TRBV15
CDR3 protein: CATRGWDVDTQYF

D gene: -
clone size: many
V gene: TRBV5-1
CDR3 protein: CASSLVDGSYNEQFF

D gene: TRBD1
clone size: -
V gene: TRBV4-1
CDR3 protein: CASSPGTVDDTQYF

D gene: -
clone size: -
V gene: TRBV27
CDR3 protein: CASSSSQYF

D gene: -
clone size: -
V gene: TRBV6-2/TRBV6-3
CDR3 protein: CASRGGGAGNTEAFF

D gene: TRBD2
clone size: few
V gene: TRBV6-5
CDR3 protein: CASSYILAGGYNEQFF

D gene: -
clone size: many
V gene: TRBV28
CDR3 protein: CASSPVGGTSPRNEQFF